Listed here is a single T cell receptor (beta chain). This sample was taken from a study of blood T cells in healthy people across ages. The second PCR ran roughly 7 to 12 cycles with a sample-barcoded 5' primer and J-beta primers. One entry per CDR3 protein results from TCRdb running MiXCR on the 5' RACE reads. The sample holds around 2 million distinct CDR3 sequences, 35% to 50% seen once. This CDR3 spans 12 amino acids. V dropped 6 bases and J dropped 2 bases, with 8 bases sitting between them. CDR1 and CDR2 (germline): DFQATT, SNEGSKA (reference sequence). The TCR was taken from a human donor in good health. The chain combines TRBV20-1 with TRBJ2-1; D ambiguous. The specimen sequenced was blood. DNA for the CDR3: TGCAGTGCCCCGGTAGCCTACAATGAGCAGTTCTTC. It yields the protein CSAPVAYNEQFF.